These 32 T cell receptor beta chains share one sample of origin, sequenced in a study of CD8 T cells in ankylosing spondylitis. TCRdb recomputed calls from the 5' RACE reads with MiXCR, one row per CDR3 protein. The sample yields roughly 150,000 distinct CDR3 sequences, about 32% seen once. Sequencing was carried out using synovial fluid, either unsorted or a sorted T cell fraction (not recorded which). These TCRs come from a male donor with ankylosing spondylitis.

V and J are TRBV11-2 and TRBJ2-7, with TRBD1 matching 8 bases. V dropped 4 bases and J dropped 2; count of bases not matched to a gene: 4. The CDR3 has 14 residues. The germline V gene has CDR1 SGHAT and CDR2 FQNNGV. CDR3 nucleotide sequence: TGTGCCAGCAGCTCGACAGGGGTGGCCTACGAGCAGTACTTC. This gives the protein CASSSTGVAYEQYF. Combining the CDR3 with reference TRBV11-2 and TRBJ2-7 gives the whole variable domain EAGVAQSPRYKIIEKRQSVAFWCNPISGHATLYWYQQILGQGPKLLIQFQNNGVVDDSQLPKDRFSAERLKGVDSTLKIQPAKLEDSAVYLCASSSTGVAYEQYFGPGTRLTVT.

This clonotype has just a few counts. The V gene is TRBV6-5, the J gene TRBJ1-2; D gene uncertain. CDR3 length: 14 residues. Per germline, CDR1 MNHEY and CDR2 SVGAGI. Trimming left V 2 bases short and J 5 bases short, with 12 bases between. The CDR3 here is CASSYATFPYGYTF. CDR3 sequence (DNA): TGTGCCAGCAGTTACGCAACCTTCCCGTATGGCTACACCTTC.

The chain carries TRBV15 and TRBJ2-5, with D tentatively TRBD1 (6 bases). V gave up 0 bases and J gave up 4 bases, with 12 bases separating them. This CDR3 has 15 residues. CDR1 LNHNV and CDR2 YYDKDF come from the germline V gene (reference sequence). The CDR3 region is CATSREPTGLETQYF. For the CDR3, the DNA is TGTGCCACCAGCAGAGAACCCACAGGGTTAGAGACCCAGTACTTC.

The CDR3 DNA reads as TGTGCCAGCAGCCCCCAGATGACTAGCGGGCCCTACGAGCAGTACTTC. Translating it yields CASSPQMTSGPYEQYF. J is TRBJ2-7 and V is TRBV3-1; 10 nucleotides match TRBD2. CDR3 length: 16 residues. Trimming cost V 4 bases and J 2 bases; bases outside gene matches: 8. Germline CDR1 is LGHDT and CDR2 is YNNKEL (reference sequence).

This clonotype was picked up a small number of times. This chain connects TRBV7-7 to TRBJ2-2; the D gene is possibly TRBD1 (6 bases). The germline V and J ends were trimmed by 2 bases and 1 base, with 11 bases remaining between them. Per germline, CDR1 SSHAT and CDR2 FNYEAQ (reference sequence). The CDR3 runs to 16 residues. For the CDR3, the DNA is TGTGCCAGCAGCTTATCTCGGACAGTGAACACCGGGGAGCTGTTTTTT. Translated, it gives CASSLSRTVNTGELFF. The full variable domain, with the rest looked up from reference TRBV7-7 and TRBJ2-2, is GAGVSQSPRYKVTKRGQDVTLRCDPISSHATLYWYQQALGQGPEFLTYFNYEAQPDKSGLPSDRFSAERPEGSISTLTIQRTEQRDSAMYRCASSLSRTVNTGELFFGEGSRLTVL.

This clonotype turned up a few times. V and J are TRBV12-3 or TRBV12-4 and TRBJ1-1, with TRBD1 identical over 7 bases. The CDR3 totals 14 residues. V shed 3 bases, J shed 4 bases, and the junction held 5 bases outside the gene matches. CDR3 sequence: CASSFAGGFTEAFF. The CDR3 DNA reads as TGTGCCAGCAGTTTTGCAGGGGGTTTCACTGAAGCTTTCTTT.

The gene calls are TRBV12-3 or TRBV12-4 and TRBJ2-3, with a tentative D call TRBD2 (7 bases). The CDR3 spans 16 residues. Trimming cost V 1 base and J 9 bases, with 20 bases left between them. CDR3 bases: TGTGCCAGCAGTTTAGTTTCGGGGGGCGGATCGGAGACGCAGTATTTT. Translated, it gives CASSLVSGGGSETQYF.

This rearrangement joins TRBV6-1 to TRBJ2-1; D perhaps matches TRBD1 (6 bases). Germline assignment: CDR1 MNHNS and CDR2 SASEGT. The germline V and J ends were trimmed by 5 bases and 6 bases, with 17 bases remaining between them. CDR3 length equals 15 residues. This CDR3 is CASSQAGTTTNEQFF. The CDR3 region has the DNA TGTGCCAGCAGTCAGGCCGGGACAACAACCAATGAGCAGTTCTTC.

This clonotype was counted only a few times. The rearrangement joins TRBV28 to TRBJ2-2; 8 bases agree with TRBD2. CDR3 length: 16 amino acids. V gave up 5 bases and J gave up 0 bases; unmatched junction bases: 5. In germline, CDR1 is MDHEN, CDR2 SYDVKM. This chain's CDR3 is CASSRGTSSNTGELFF. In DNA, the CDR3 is TGTGCCAGCAGTCGTGGGACTAGTTCGAACACCGGGGAGCTGTTTTTT.

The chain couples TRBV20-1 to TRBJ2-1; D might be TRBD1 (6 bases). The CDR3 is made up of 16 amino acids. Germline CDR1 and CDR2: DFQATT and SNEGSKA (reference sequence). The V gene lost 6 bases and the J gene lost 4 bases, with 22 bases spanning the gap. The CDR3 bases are TGCAGTGCCCCTCTGGCCGGCAGGGGTTCATACAATGAGCAGTTCTTC. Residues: CSAPLAGRGSYNEQFF.

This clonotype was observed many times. The CDR3 loop is CATSGNSGNKNEQFF. Here the CDR3 DNA reads TGTGCCACCAGTGGTAATAGCGGGAATAAGAATGAGCAGTTCTTC. This rearrangement joins TRBV24-1 to TRBJ2-1; TRBD2 aligns across 8 bases. The CDR3 loop spans 15 amino acids. J gave up 7 bases and V 5 bases, and 9 bases lay outside the gene matches. Germline CDR1 and CDR2: KGHDR and SFDVKD.

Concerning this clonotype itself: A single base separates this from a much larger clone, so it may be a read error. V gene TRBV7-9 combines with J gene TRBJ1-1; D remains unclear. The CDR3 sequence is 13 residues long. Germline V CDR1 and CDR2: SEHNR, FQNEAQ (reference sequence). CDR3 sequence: CSSSRGAESKAFF. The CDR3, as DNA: TGTTCCAGCTCCCGAGGTGCGGAATCGAAAGCTTTCTTT.

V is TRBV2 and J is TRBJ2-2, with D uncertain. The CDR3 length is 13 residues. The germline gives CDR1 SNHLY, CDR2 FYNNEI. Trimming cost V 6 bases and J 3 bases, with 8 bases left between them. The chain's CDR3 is CASRNRDTGELFF. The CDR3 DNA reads TGTGCCAGCAGGAACCGGGACACCGGGGAGCTGTTTTTT.

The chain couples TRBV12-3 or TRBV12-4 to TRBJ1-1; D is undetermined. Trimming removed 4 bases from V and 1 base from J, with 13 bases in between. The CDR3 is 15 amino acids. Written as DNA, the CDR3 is TGTGCCAGCAGTTGGGCCCGTGGGAAGAACACTGAAGCTTTCTTT. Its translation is CASSWARGKNTEAFF.

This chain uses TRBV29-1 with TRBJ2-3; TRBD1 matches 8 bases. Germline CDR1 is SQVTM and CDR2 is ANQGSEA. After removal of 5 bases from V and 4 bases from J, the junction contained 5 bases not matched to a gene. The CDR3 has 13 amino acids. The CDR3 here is CSVRTGIADTQYF. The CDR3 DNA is TGCAGCGTTAGGACAGGGATCGCAGATACGCAGTATTTT.

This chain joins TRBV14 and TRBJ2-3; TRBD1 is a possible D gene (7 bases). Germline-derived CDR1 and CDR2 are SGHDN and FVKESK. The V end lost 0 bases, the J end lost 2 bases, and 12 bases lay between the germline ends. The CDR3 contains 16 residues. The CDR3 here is CASSQDPGGLTDTQYF. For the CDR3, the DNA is TGTGCCAGCAGCCAAGATCCAGGGGGACTCACAGATACGCAGTATTTT.

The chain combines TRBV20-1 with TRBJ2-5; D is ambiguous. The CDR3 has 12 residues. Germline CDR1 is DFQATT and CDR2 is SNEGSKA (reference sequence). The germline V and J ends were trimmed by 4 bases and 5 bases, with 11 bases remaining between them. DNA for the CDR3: TGCAGTGCTAAGGGTAAAGGGGAGACCCAGTACTTC. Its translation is CSAKGKGETQYF.

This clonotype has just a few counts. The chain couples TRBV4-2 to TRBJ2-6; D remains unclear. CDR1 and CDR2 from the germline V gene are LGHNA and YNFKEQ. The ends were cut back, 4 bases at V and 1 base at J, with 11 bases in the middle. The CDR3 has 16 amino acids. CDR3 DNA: TGTGCCAGCAGCCGGGCCGGAGATTCTGGGGCCAACGTCCTGACTTTC. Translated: CASSRAGDSGANVLTF.

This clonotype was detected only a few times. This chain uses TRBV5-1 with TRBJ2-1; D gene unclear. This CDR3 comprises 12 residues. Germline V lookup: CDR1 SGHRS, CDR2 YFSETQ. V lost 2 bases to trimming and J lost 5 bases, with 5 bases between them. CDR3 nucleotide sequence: TGCGCCAGCAGCTTAGCAAACAATGAGCAGTTCTTC. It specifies CASSLANNEQFF.

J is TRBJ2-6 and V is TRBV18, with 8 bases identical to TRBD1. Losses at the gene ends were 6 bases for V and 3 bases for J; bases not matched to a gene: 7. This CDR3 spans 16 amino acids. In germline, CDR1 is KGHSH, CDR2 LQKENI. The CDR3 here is CASSPQGASGANVLTF. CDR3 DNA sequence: TGTGCCAGCTCGCCCCAGGGGGCGAGTGGGGCCAACGTCCTGACTTTC.

The CDR3 DNA follows: TGTGCCACCAGAAGAACAGGGGCTAACACTGAAGCTTTCTTT. Its translation is CATRRTGANTEAFF. This chain links TRBV19 with TRBJ1-1, with TRBD1 matching over 7 bases. This CDR3 comprises 14 residues. V shed 10 bases and J 2 bases; nucleotides not matched to a gene: 10. In germline, CDR1 is LNHDA, CDR2 SQIVND (reference sequence).

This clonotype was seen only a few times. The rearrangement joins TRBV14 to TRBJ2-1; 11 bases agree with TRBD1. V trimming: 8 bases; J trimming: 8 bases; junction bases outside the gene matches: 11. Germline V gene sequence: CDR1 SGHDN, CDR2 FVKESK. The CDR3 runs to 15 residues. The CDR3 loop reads CASSTGTGGFDEQFF. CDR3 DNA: TGTGCCAGCTCCACCGGGACAGGGGGGTTCGATGAGCAGTTCTTC.

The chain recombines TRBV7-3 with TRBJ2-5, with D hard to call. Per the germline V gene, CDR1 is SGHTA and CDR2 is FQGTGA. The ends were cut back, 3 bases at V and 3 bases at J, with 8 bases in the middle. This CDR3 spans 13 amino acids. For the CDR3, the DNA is TGTGCCAGCAGCTTCGTCCCCGAAGAGACCCAGTACTTC. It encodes CASSFVPEETQYF.

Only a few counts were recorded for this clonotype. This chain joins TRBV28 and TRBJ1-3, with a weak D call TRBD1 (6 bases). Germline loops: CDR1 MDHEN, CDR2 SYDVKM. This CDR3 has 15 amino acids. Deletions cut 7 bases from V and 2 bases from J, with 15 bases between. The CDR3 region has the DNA TGTGCCAGCAACTCCGGGGACAAAACTGGAAACACCATATATTTT. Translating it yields CASNSGDKTGNTIYF. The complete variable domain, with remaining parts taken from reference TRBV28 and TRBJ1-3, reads DVKVTQSSRYLVKRTGEKVFLECVQDMDHENMFWYRQDPGLGLRLIYFSYDVKMKEKGDIPEGYSVSREKKERFSLILESASTNQTSMYLCASNSGDKTGNTIYFGEGSWLTVV.

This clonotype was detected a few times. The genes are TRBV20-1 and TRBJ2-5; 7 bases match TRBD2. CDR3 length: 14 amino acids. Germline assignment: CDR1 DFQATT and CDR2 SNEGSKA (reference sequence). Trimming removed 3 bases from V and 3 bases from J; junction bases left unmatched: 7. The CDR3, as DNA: TGCAGTGCTAGTAGGCAGGGAGGGAAAGAGACCCAGTACTTC. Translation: CSASRQGGKETQYF.

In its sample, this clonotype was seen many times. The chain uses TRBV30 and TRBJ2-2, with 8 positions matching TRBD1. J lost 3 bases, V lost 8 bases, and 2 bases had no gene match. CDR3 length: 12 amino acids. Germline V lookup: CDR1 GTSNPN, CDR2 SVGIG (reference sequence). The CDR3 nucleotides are TGTGCCGGACAGGGATACACCGGGGAGCTGTTTTTT. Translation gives CAGQGYTGELFF. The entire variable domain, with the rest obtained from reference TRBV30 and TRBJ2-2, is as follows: SQTIHQWPATLVQPVGSPLSLECTVEGTSNPNLYWYRQAAGRGLQLLFYSVGIGQISSEVPQNLSASRPQDRQFILSSKKLLLSDSGFYLCAGQGYTGELFFGEGSRLTVL.

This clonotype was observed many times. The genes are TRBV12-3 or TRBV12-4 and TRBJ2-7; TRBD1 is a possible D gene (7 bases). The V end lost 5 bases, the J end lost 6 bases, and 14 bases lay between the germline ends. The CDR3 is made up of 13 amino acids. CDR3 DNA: TGTGCCAGCAGTCTTTTGCAGGGGGGCGAGCAGTACTTC. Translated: CASSLLQGGEQYF.

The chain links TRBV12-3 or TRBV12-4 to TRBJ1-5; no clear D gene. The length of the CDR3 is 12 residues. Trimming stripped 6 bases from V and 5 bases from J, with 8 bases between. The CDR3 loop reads CASRLMDQPQHF. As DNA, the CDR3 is TGTGCCAGCAGACTCATGGATCAGCCCCAGCATTTT.

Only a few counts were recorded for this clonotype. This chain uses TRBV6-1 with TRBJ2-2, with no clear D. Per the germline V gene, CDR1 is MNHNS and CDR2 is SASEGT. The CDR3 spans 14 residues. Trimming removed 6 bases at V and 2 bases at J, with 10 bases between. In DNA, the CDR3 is TGTGCCAGCAGACCCGACCGTAACACCGGGGAGCTGTTTTTT. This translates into CASRPDRNTGELFF.

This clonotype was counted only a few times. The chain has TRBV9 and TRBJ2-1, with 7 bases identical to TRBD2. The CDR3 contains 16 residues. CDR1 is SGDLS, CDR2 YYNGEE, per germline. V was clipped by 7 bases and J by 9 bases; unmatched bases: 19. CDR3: CASGPTSQVNYGEQFF. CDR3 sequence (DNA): TGTGCCAGCGGTCCGACTAGCCAGGTTAACTACGGTGAGCAGTTCTTC.

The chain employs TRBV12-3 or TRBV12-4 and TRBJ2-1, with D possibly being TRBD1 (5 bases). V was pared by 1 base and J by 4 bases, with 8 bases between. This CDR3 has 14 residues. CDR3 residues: CASSLVSGYNEQFF. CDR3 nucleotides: TGTGCCAGCAGTTTAGTCTCAGGGTACAATGAGCAGTTCTTC.

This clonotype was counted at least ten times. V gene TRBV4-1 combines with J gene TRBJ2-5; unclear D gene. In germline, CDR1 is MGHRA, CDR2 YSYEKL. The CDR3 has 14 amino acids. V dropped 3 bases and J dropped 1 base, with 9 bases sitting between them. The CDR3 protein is CASSHPDFQETQYF. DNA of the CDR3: TGCGCCAGCAGCCATCCAGACTTCCAAGAGACCCAGTACTTC.